A single sample is the source of the 31 T cell receptor beta chains below, sequenced in a study of cytomegalovirus exposure and HLA in healthy donors (dated by TCRdb to about 2017). Libraries were prepared through the immunoSEQ multiplex PCR assay. For the multiplex PCR, a mixture combining 60 forward primers for TCR Vbeta segments and 13 reverse primers for TCR Jbeta segments was used. TCRdb re-hosts the immuneACCESS table, in-frame sequences only. Its copies lack some clones; in the studies checked, an unresolved V gene accounts for under half of them, and the cause for the rest is not known. Within this sample are about 150,000 clones, with 75% of them counted one time only. Around 11% of the sample is held by the ten biggest clonotypes. Sequencing was carried out using PBMCs. The receptors originated from a young man in good health and CMV-seropositive.

This rearrangement joins TRBV10-1 to TRBJ2-5, with a tentative D call TRBD1 (6 bases). Germline lookup yields CDR1 WNHNN and CDR2 SYGVQD (reference sequence). The V gene lost 5 bases and the J gene lost 4 bases, with 14 bases spanning the gap. The CDR3 runs 14 residues. CDR3 nucleotide sequence: TGCGCCAGCAGTCCAGGACAGTCAACAGAGACCCAGTACTTC. Its protein is CASSPGQSTETQYF.

The chain carries TRBV5-4 and TRBJ1-2, with a possible D match to TRBD1 (6 bases). CDR1 is SGHNT, CDR2 YYREEE, per germline (reference sequence). Trimming took 5 bases from V and 4 from J, leaving 15 bases between them. The CDR3 length is 14 residues. In DNA form, the CDR3 reads TGTGCCAGCAGGAACCCGGGACACACCTATGGCTACACCTTC. It codes for CASRNPGHTYGYTF.

V gene TRBV19 combines with J gene TRBJ2-1; the match to TRBD2 covers 13 bases. The CDR3 has 16 amino acids. V shed 5 bases, J shed 6 bases, and the junction held 7 bases outside the gene matches. Germline CDR1 LNHDA, CDR2 SQIVND (reference sequence). The CDR3 loop reads CASSGLAGVSSNEQFF. For the CDR3, the DNA is TGTGCCAGTAGTGGACTAGCGGGAGTCTCATCCAATGAGCAGTTCTTC.

V is TRBV19 and J is TRBJ2-7, with D possibly being TRBD1 (5 bases). CDR1 is LNHDA, CDR2 SQIVND, per germline (reference sequence). The V end was cut by 4 bases, the J end by 5 bases, with 15 bases between. The CDR3 is 14 residues long. DNA of the CDR3: TGTGCCAGTAGTACAAACAGGCCTCGGGACGAGCAGTACTTC. This encodes CASSTNRPRDEQYF.

The V call is TRBV23-1, the J call TRBJ2-7, with TRBD1 matching over 7 bases. TRBV23-1 is noted as an ORF with a role that remains uncertain. The junction had 9 bases not matched to a gene; V was cut back by 10 bases and J by 0 bases. CDR3 length equals 14 residues. CDR3 amino acids: CANPQQGCSYEQYF. The CDR3, as DNA: TGCGCCAACCCTCAACAGGGGTGCTCCTACGAGCAGTACTTC.

CDR3: CASSFTSVSYNEQFF. The CDR3 DNA reads as TGTGCCAGCAGCTTCACTAGCGTGTCCTACAATGAGCAGTTCTTC. The genes are TRBV7-9 and TRBJ2-1; 7 bases map to TRBD2. Germline V gives CDR1 SEHNR, CDR2 FQNEAQ (reference sequence). Trimming cost V 3 bases and J 1 base; bases outside gene matches: 3. The CDR3 length is 15 residues.

This chain connects TRBV27 to TRBJ2-2; D is uncertain. Trimming took off 5 bases at V and 2 bases at J, with 6 bases between the two ends. Per the germline V gene, CDR1 is MNHEY and CDR2 is SMNVEV (reference sequence). CDR3 size: 13 residues. The CDR3 nucleotides read TGTGCCAGCAGTAAGAGAAACACCGGGGAGCTGTTTTTT. This translates into CASSKRNTGELFF.

This clone was seen only once. The V gene is TRBV10-3, the J gene TRBJ2-7; 14 bases are shared with TRBD2. CDR1 and CDR2 (germline): ENHRY, SYGVKD. The V gene end was trimmed by 6 bases and the J gene end by 5 bases; junction bases not matched to a gene: 6. The CDR3 is made up of 15 amino acids. The CDR3 region is CAISDKGLAGDEQYF. CDR3 DNA sequence: TGTGCCATCAGCGACAAGGGACTAGCGGGGGACGAGCAGTACTTC.

The CDR3 sequence is CASRTSPQWEQFF. The CDR3, as DNA: TGCGCCAGCAGGACTAGTCCGCAATGGGAGCAGTTCTTC. The chain couples TRBV10-2 to TRBJ2-1; a weak D match, TRBD2 (6 bases). Trimming shortened V by 6 bases and J by 10 bases, and 16 bases separated the two germline ends. CDR3 size: 13 residues. Germline-derived CDR1 and CDR2 are WSHSY and SAAADI.

The chain joins TRBV7-8 to TRBJ2-5; D perhaps matches TRBD2 (6 bases). The end of the DNA aligns better with TRBJ2-7, so the J call may be wrong. The CDR3 is 15 amino acids. Per the germline V gene, CDR1 is SGHVS and CDR2 is FQNEAQ. The DNA for the CDR3 is TGTGCCAGCAGCCCAGTGGGGGGAGTTGGGTACGAGCAGTACTTC. Translated, it gives CASSPVGGVGYEQYF.

V and J are TRBV7-2 and TRBJ2-5; 12 positions match TRBD2. V was clipped by 1 base and J by 11 bases; unmatched bases: 8. The CDR3 totals 15 residues. Looked up from germline, CDR1 is SGHTA and CDR2 is FQGNSA. The chain's CDR3 is CASSLVASGRGEQYF. The CDR3 nucleotides are TGTGCCAGCAGCTTAGTTGCTAGCGGGAGGGGTGAGCAGTACTTC.

This chain connects TRBV27 to TRBJ2-1; D may be TRBD1 (5 bases). Trimming removed 0 bases at V and 8 bases at J, with 11 bases between. Germline CDR1 is MNHEY and CDR2 is SMNVEV (reference sequence). CDR3 size: 14 residues. The CDR3 reads CASSLSQGRHEQFF. The CDR3 nucleotides read TGTGCCAGCAGTTTATCCCAGGGAAGGCATGAGCAGTTCTTC.

The chain employs TRBV19 and TRBJ2-7; D may be TRBD1 (6 bases). CDR3 length: 15 residues. Looked up from germline, CDR1 is LNHDA and CDR2 is SQIVND (reference sequence). The V end was cut by 4 bases, the J end by 1 base, with 14 bases between. The CDR3 DNA reads TGTGCCAGTAGTACCTCCTTGGACAGTTCCTACGAGCAGTACTTC. Translating gives CASSTSLDSSYEQYF.

This clone was seen a few times. This chain links TRBV6-5 with TRBJ1-1; D is unclear. The V end lost 5 bases, the J end lost 0 bases, and 7 bases lay between the germline ends. The germline V gene encodes CDR1 MNHEY and CDR2 SVGAGI. The CDR3 covers 13 residues. In nucleotides, the CDR3 is TGTGCCAGCAGTCAACAGATGAACACTGAAGCTTTCTTT. Its protein product is CASSQQMNTEAFF.

V is TRBV6-1 and J is TRBJ2-7; TRBD1 aligns across 8 bases. Germline V gene lookup returns CDR1 MNHNS and CDR2 SASEGT. The CDR3 extends over 14 amino acids. With V trimmed by 10 bases and J by 9 bases, 17 bases remained unmatched. The CDR3 loop reads CATTMTGDLMRQYF. CDR3 sequence (DNA): TGTGCCACTACCATGACAGGGGACTTAATGCGGCAGTACTTC.

The rearrangement links TRBV5-4 to TRBJ2-1; a weak D match, TRBD1 (5 bases). V was cut by 5 bases and J by 4 bases, with 13 bases left in between. The CDR3 is 14 amino acids. Looked up from germline, CDR1 is SGHNT and CDR2 is YYREEE (reference sequence). The CDR3 protein is CASSGVSGYNEQFF. Written as DNA, the CDR3 is TGTGCCAGCAGTGGAGTCTCAGGGTACAATGAGCAGTTCTTC.

V gene TRBV30 combines with J gene TRBJ1-1; a weak D match, TRBD1 (5 bases). Trimming shortened V by 5 bases and J by 6 bases, and 13 bases separated the two germline ends. The CDR3 is 12 residues long. CDR1 and CDR2 from the germline V gene are GTSNPN and SVGIG (reference sequence). The CDR3 here is CAWALTVSEAFF. Here the CDR3 DNA reads TGTGCCTGGGCCCTGACAGTTTCTGAAGCTTTCTTT.

The chain recombines TRBV18 with TRBJ2-1, with 12 bases identical to TRBD1. The CDR3 is 15 residues long. CDR1 and CDR2 from the germline V gene are KGHSH and LQKENI. Unmatched junction bases numbered 8, after V lost 6 bases and J lost 8 bases. Here the CDR3 DNA reads TGTGCCAGCTCGTCCGGGACAGGGGGCTTCTATGAGCAGTTCTTC. This gives the protein CASSSGTGGFYEQFF.

The rearrangement uses TRBV18 and TRBJ2-7, with 9 bases fitting TRBD2. The CDR3 extends over 15 amino acids. The germline V gene has CDR1 KGHSH and CDR2 LQKENI. V dropped 6 bases and J dropped 2; count of bases not matched to a gene: 8. The CDR3 DNA sequence: TGTGCCAGCTCTTCCGGCGCGGGAGGGCCCTACGAGCAGTACTTC. Its protein product is CASSSGAGGPYEQYF.

This clone was counted only a few times. DNA of the CDR3: TGTGCCAGCAGTGGCCAGGGGATAGGGAACACTGAAGCTTTCTTT. It codes for CASSGQGIGNTEAFF. This rearrangement joins TRBV27 to TRBJ1-1; D is perhaps TRBD1 (6 bases). Germline-derived CDR1 and CDR2 are MNHEY and SMNVEV (reference sequence). Trimming left V 5 bases short and J 1 base short, with 14 bases between. The CDR3 is 15 residues long.

In this sample, this clone turned up a few times. This sequence joins TRBV10-2 and TRBJ2-1; possible D gene TRBD2, 5 bases. This CDR3 has 14 residues. CDR1 and CDR2 from the germline V gene are WSHSY and SAAADI. Trimming removed 8 bases from V and 6 bases from J, with 17 bases in between. CDR3 DNA sequence: TGCGCCAGCTCCCTACCGGGGATTCCCAATGAGCAGTTCTTC. It translates to CASSLPGIPNEQFF.

The rearrangement uses TRBV5-4 and TRBJ1-1; D may be TRBD1 (5 bases). The V and J ends lost 0 bases and 0 bases respectively, with 9 bases between them. This CDR3 contains 15 residues. Germline CDR1 SGHNT, CDR2 YYREEE (reference sequence). The CDR3 DNA follows: TGTGCCAGCAGCTTGGTGGGGGGAATGAACACTGAAGCTTTCTTT. Protein product: CASSLVGGMNTEAFF.

This clone was detected a few times. The V and J genes are TRBV7-9 and TRBJ2-7; 9 positions match TRBD2. The V gene's germline CDR1 is SEHNR and CDR2 FQNEAQ (reference sequence). There are 15 residues in the CDR3. After removal of 1 base from V and 3 bases from J, the junction contained 4 bases not matched to a gene. For the CDR3, the DNA is TGTGCCAGCAGCTTAGATGCTAGCGGGAACTACGAGCAGTACTTC. Encoded protein: CASSLDASGNYEQYF.

V usage is TRBV9 and J usage is TRBJ2-7; TRBD2 agrees at 9 bases. The CDR3 is 17 residues long. CDR1 is SGDLS, CDR2 YYNGEE, per germline. Trimming at V came to 4 bases and at J to 0 bases, leaving 11 bases not matched to a gene. The DNA of the CDR3 is TGTGCCAGCAGCCAGGGGGGTAGCGGGGGAAGCTCCTACGAGCAGTACTTC. It encodes CASSQGGSGGSSYEQYF.

To note about this clone: Distinct nucleotide sequences in the sample also encode this CDR3. The chain uses TRBV28 and TRBJ1-5; 9 bases are shared with TRBD1. The CDR3 has 15 amino acids. Trimming cost V 6 bases and J 4 bases; bases outside gene matches: 7. Per the germline V gene, CDR1 is MDHEN and CDR2 is SYDVKM. CDR3 bases: TGTGCCAGCAGGAAACACGGACAGGGGAATCAGCCCCAGCATTTT. This gives the protein CASRKHGQGNQPQHF.

In its sample, this clone was seen once. The genes are TRBV9 and TRBJ2-3; D unclear. The V end was cut by 0 bases, the J end by 4 bases, with 9 bases between. This CDR3 contains 14 residues. Per the germline V gene, CDR1 is SGDLS and CDR2 is YYNGEE. The CDR3 reads CASSVVESPDTQYF. The DNA for the CDR3 is TGTGCCAGCAGCGTAGTTGAGTCTCCAGATACGCAGTATTTT.

This chain links TRBV7-2 with TRBJ2-3; TRBD2 matches at 8 bases. This CDR3 has 16 residues. J was trimmed by 2 bases and V by 5 bases; bases with no gene match: 9. CDR1 is SGHTA and CDR2 is FQGNSA in the germline V gene. The CDR3 loop is CASSPAGTRLTDTQYF. The DNA of the CDR3 is TGTGCCAGCAGCCCCGCCGGGACTAGACTCACAGATACGCAGTATTTT.

The chain links TRBV28 to TRBJ1-1; D call uncertain. The ends were cut back, 5 bases at V and 0 bases at J, with 7 bases in the middle. The CDR3 loop spans 13 amino acids. Germline loops: CDR1 MDHEN, CDR2 SYDVKM. The CDR3 coding sequence is TGTGCCAGCAGTCCAACTATGAACACTGAAGCTTTCTTT. It yields the protein CASSPTMNTEAFF.

This chain connects TRBV2 to TRBJ2-1; D unresolved. There are 12 residues in the CDR3. Trimming left V 2 bases short and J 10 bases short, with 9 bases between. CDR1 and CDR2 from the germline V gene are SNHLY and FYNNEI. Written as DNA, the CDR3 is TGTGCCAGCAGTGAACCGCTCCGGGAGCAGTTCTTC. Protein sequence: CASSEPLREQFF. Drawing the rest from reference TRBV2 and TRBJ2-1, the complete variable domain is EPEVTQTPSHQVTQMGQEVILRCVPISNHLYFYWYRQILGQKVEFLVSFYNNEISEKSEIFDDQFSVERPDGSNFTLKIRSTKLEDSAMYFCASSEPLREQFFGPGTRLTVL.

The chain links TRBV11-2 to TRBJ2-5; TRBD1 aligns across 7 bases. The length of the CDR3 is 14 residues. Germline values: CDR1 SGHAT, CDR2 FQNNGV. V lost 5 bases, J lost 4 bases, and 7 bases stayed unmatched. Written as DNA, the CDR3 is TGTGCCAGCAGCAGGGGGCTGGAGTCAGAGACCCAGTACTTC. It encodes CASSRGLESETQYF.

The chain couples TRBV6-5 to TRBJ2-7, with D tentatively TRBD2 (5 bases). The CDR3 extends over 15 amino acids. V lost 0 bases and J 6 bases, leaving 15 bases between the germline ends. Germline CDR1 reads MNHEY; CDR2 reads SVGAGI. The CDR3 spells CASSYSRSGSAEQYF. The CDR3 bases are TGTGCCAGCAGTTACTCGAGGAGTGGGAGTGCCGAGCAGTACTTC.